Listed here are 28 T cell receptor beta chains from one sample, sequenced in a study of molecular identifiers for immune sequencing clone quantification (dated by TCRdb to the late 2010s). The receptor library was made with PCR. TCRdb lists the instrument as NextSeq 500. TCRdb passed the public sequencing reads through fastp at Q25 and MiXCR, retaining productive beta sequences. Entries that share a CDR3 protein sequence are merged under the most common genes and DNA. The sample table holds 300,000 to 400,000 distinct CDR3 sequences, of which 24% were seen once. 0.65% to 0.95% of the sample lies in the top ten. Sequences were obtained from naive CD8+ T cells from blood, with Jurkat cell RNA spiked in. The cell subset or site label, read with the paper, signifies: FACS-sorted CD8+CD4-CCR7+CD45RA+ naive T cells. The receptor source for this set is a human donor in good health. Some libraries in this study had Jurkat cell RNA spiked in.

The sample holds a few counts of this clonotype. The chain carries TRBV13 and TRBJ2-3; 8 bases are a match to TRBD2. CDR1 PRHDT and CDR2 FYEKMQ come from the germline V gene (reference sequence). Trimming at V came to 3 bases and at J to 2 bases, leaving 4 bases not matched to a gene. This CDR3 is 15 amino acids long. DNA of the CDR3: TGTGCCAGCAGCTTTGCGGGGGGACTCACAGATACGCAGTATTTT. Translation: CASSFAGGLTDTQYF.

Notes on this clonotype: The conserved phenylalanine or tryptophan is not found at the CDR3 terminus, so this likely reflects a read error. CDR3 loop: CASSETSGRGGNEQFS. As DNA, the CDR3 is TGTGCCAGCAGTGAAACTAGCGGGAGGGGCGGCAATGAGCAGTTCTCC. The V and J genes are TRBV11-3 and TRBJ2-1, with 13 bases that match TRBD2. The V and J ends lost 6 bases and 6 bases, in that order; junction bases with no gene match: 8. Germline lookup yields CDR1 SGHNT and CDR2 YENEEA. This CDR3 has 16 residues.

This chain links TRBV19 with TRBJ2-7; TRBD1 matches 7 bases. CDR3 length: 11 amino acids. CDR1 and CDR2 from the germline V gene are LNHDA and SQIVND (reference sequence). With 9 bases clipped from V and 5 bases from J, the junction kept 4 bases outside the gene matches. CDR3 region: CASRQGHEQYF. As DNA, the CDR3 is TGTGCCAGCAGACAGGGCCACGAGCAGTACTTC. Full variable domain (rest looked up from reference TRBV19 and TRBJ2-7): DGGITQSPKYLFRKEGQNVTLSCEQNLNHDAMYWYRQDPGQGLRLIYYSQIVNDFQKGDIAEGYSVSREKKESFPLTVTSAQKNPTAFYLCASRQGHEQYFGPGTRLTVT.

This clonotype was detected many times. Here the CDR3 DNA reads TGCAGCGTTGAAGATCTTGTTCAGGGACAAACCGGGGAGCTGTTTTTT. This sequence encodes CSVEDLVQGQTGELFF. The J gene is TRBJ2-2, the V gene TRBV29-1; tentative D call: TRBD1 (6 bases). Trimming left V 0 bases short and J 5 bases short, with 16 bases between. CDR3 length: 16 amino acids. The germline V gene has CDR1 SQVTM and CDR2 ANQGSEA.

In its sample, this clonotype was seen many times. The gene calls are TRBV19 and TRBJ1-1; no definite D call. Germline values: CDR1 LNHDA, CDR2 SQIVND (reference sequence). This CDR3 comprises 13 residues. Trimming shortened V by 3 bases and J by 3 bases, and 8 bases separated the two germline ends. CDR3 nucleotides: TGTGCCAGTAGTATGGGGTACGACACTGAAGCTTTCTTT. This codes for CASSMGYDTEAFF.

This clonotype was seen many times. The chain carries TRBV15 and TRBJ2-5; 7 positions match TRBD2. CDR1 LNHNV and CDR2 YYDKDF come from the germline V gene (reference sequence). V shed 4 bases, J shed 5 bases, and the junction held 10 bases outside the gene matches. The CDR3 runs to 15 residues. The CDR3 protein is CATSNGRLPTETQYF. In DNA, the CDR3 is TGTGCCACCAGCAACGGGAGGCTACCCACCGAGACCCAGTACTTC.

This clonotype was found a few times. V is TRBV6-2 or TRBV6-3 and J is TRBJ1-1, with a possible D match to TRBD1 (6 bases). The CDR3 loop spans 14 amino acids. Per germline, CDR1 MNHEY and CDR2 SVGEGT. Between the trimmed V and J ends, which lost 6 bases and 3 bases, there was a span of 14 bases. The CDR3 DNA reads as TGTGCCAGCAGGGAACAGGGTTTGGACACTGAAGCTTTCTTT. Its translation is CASREQGLDTEAFF.

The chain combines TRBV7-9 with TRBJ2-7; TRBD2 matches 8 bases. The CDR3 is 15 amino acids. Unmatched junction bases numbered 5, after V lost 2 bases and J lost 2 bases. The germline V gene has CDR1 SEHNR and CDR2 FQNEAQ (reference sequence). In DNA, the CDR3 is TGTGCCAGCAGCTTAATATCAGCGGGGGCCTACGAGCAGTACTTC. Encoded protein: CASSLISAGAYEQYF.

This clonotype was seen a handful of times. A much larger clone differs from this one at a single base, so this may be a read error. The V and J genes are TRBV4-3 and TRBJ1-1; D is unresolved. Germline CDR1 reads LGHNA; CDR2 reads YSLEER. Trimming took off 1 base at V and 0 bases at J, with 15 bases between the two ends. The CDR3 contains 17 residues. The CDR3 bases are TGCGCCAGCAGCCAAGGTCAAGCGGAAGATATGAACACTGAAGCTTTCTTT. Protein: CASSQGQAEDMNTEAFF.

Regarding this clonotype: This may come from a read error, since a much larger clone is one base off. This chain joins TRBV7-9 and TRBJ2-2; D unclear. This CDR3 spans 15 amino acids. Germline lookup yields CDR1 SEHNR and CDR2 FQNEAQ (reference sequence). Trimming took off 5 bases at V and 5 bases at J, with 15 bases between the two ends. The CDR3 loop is CASSPESMGTGELFF. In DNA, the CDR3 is TGTGCCAGCAGCCCGGAGTCCATGGGGACCGGGGAGCTGTTTTTT.

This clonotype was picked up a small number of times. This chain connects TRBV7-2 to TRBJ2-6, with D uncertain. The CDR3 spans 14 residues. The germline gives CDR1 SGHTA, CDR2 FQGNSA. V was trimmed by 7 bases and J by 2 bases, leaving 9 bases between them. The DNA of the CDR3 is TGTGCCAGCAAAGACTTTACTGGGGCCAACGTCCTGACTTTC. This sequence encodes CASKDFTGANVLTF.

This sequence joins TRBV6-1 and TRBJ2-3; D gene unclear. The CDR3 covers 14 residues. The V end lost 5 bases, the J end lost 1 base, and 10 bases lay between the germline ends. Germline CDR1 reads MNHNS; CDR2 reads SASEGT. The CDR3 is CASSPGHGTDTQYF. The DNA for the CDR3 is TGTGCCAGCAGTCCAGGCCATGGCACAGATACGCAGTATTTT.

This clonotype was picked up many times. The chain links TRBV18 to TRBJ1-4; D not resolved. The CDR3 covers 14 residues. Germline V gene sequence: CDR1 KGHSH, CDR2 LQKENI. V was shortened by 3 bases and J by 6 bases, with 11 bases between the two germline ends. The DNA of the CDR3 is TGTGCCAGCTCACCGCGGGTGATGGATGAAAAACTGTTTTTT. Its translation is CASSPRVMDEKLFF.

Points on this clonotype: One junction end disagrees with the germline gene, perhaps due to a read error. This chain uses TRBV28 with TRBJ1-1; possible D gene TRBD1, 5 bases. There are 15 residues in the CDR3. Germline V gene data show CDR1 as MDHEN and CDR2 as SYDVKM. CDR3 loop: CASSSPVGVRTEAYF. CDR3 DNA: TGTGCCAGCAGTTCCCCCGTGGGGGTTAGGACTGAAGCTTACTTT.

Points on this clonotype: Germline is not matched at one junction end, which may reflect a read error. The CDR3 nucleotides read TGTGCCAGCAGCCCCCGGAGTAGCTACGGCACAGATACGCAGTCTTTT. Its translation is CASSPRSSYGTDTQSF. This chain joins TRBV6-5 and TRBJ2-3; no clear D. The CDR3 runs to 16 residues. CDR1 MNHEY and CDR2 SVGAGI come from the germline V gene.

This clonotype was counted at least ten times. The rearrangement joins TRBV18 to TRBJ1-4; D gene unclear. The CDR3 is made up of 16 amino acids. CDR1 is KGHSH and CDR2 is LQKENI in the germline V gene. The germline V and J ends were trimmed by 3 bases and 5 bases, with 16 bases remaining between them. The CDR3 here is CASSPLRNSKNEKLFF. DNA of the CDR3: TGTGCCAGCTCACCCCTCCGGAACAGCAAGAATGAAAAACTGTTTTTT.

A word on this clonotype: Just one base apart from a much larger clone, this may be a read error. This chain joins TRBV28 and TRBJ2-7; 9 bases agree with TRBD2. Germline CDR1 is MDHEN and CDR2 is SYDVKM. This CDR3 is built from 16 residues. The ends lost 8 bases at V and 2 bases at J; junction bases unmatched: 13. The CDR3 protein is CASLNAGGAGPYEQYF. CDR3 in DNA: TGTGCCAGCCTGAACGCGGGAGGGGCTGGGCCCTACGAGCAGTACTTC.

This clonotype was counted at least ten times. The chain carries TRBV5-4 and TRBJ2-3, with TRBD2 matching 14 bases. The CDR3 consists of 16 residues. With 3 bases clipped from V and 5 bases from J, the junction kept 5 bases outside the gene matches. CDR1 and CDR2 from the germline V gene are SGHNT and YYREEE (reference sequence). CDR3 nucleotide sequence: TGTGCCAGCAGCTCGGGACTAGCGGGAGTTGGAGATACGCAGTATTTT. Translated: CASSSGLAGVGDTQYF.

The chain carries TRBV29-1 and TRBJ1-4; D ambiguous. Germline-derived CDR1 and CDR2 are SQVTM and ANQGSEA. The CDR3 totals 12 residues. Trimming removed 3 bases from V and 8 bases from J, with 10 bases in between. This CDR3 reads CSVDTMGEKLFF. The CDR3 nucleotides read TGCAGCGTTGATACGATGGGGGAAAAACTGTTTTTT.

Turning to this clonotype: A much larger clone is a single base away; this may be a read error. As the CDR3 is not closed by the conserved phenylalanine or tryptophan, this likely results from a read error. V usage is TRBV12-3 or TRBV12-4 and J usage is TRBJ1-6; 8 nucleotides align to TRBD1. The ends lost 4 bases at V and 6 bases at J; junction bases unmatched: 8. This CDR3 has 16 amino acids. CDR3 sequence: CASSSTGQGSNSPLHS. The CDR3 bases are TGTGCCAGCAGTTCAACTGGACAGGGCAGTAATTCACCCCTCCACTCT.

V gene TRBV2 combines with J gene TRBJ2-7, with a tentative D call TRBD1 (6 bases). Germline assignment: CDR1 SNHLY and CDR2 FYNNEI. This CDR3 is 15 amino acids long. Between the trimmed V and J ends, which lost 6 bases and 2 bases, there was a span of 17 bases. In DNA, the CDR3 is TGTGCCAGCAGCGAGGAGGCTAGGGGGACCTACGAGCAGTACGTC. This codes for CASSEEARGTYEQYV.

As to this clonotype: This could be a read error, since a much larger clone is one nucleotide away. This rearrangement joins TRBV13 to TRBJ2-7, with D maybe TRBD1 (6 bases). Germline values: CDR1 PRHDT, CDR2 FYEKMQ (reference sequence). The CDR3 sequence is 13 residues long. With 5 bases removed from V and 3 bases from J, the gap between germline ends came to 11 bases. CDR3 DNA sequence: TGTGCCAGCAGCACGAGGACAGACTACGAGCAGTACTTC. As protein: CASSTRTDYEQYF.

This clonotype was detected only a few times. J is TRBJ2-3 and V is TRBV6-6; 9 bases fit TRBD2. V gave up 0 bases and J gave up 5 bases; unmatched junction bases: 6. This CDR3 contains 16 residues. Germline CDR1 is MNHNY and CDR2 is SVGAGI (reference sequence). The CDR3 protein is CASSYSGGRGGDTQYF. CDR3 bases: TGTGCCAGCAGTTACTCGGGCGGGAGGGGGGGAGATACGCAGTATTTT.

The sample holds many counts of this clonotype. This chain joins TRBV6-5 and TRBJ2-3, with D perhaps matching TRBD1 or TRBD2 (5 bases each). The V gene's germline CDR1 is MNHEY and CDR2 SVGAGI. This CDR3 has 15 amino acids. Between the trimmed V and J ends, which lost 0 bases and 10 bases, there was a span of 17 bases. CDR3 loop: CASSYSISGTDPQYF. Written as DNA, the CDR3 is TGTGCCAGCAGTTACTCGATATCCGGGACCGATCCGCAGTATTTT.

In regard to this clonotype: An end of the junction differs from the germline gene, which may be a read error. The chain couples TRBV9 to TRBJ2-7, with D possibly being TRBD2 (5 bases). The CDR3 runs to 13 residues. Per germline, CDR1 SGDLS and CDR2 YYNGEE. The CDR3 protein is CARRLDLAPEPSF. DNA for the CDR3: TGTGCCCGCCGCCTGGACTTGGCCCCCGAGCCGTCCTTC.

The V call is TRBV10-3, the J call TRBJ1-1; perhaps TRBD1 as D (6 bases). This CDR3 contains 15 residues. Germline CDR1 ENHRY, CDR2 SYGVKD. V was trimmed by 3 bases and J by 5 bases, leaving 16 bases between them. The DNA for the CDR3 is TGTGCCATCAGTGACCCAGGACAGCCAGGGACTGAAGCTTTCTTT. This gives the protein CAISDPGQPGTEAFF.

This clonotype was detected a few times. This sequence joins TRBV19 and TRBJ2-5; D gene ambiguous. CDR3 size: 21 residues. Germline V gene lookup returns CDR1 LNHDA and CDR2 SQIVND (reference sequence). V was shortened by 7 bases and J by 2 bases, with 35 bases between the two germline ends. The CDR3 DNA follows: TGTGCCAGTACCCTGAGAATTGGGTTCGGTTCCAGCCCCTCCGGTCAAGAGACCCAGTACTTC. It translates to CASTLRIGFGSSPSGQETQYF.

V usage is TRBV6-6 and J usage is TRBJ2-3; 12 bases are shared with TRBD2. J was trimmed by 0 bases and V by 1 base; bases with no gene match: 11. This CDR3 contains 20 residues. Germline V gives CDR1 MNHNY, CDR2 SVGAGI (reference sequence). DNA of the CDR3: TGTGCCAGCAGTTACTTGGCTAGCGGGGGGGACCAACCTAGCACAGATACGCAGTATTTT. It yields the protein CASSYLASGGDQPSTDTQYF.